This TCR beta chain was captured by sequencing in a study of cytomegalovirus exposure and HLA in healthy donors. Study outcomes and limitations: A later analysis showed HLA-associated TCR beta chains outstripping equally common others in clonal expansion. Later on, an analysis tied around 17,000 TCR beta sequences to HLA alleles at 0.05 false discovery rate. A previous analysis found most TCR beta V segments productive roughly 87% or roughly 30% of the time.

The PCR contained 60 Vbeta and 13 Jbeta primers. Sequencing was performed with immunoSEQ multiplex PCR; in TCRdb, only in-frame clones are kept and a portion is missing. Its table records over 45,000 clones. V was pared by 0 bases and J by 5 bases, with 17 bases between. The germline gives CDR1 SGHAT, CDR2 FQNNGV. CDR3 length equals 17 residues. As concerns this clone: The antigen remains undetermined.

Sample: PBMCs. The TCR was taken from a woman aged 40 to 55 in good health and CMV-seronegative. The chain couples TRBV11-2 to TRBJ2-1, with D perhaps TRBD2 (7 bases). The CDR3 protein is CASSLDLLGGQDNEQFF. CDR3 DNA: TGTGCCAGCAGCTTAGATCTACTGGGGGGGCAAGACAATGAGCAGTTCTTC.